This T cell receptor beta chain was obtained from a study of T cell repertoires in aging, cancer and after chemotherapy. General observations from the study: Median generation probability rose over the chemotherapy interval in each cancer cohort, suggesting rebound thymic output. Untreated cancer patients had significantly lower blood TCR diversity than age-matched healthy donors.

A mixed TRB-A/B primer pool amplified rearranged TRB by multiplex touch-down PCR. MiXCR was run by TCRdb on the multiplex PCR reads, yielding one entry per CDR3 protein. The sample records over a thousand distinct CDR3 sequences, about 55% being singletons. The CDR3 covers 14 residues. CDR1 and CDR2 (germline): LNHDA, SQIVND (reference sequence). Trimming cost V 2 bases and J 5 bases, with 12 bases left between them. The template was genomic DNA from peripheral blood, not RNA. As to this clonotype: Its target is not known.

The rearrangement links TRBV19 to TRBJ1-2; D call uncertain. This receptor was obtained from a human donor with a blood cancer. Sequenced: blood. CDR3 nucleotides: TGTGCCAGTAGTATACGGGATACGGGGTATGGCTACACCTTC. This encodes CASSIRDTGYGYTF.